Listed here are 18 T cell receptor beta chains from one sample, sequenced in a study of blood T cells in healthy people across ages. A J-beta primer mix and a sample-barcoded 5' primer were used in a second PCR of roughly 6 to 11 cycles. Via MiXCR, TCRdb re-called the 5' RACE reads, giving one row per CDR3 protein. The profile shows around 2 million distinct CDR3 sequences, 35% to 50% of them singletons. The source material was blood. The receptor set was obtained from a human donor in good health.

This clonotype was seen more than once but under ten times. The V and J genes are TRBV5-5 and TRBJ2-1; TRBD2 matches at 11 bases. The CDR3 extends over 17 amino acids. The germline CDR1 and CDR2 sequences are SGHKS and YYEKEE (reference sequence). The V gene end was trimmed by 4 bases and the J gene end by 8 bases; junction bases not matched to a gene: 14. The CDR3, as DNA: TGTGCCAGCAGCAACCGGATTGTAGCGGGGGGGCCATATGAGCAGTTCTTC. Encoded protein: CASSNRIVAGGPYEQFF.

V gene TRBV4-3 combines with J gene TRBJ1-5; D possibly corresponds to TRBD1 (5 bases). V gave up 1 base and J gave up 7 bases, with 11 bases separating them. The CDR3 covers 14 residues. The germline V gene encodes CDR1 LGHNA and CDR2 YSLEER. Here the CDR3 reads CASSQGQSGQPQHF. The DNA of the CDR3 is TGCGCCAGCAGCCAAGGACAGTCAGGACAGCCCCAGCATTTT.

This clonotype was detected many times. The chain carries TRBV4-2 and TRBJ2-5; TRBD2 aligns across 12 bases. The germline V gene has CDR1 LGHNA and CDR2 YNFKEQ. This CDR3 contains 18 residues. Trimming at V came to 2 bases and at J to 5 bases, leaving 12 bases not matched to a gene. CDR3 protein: CASSQPPMTSGGGETQYF. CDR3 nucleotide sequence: TGTGCCAGCAGCCAACCTCCCATGACTAGCGGGGGTGGGGAGACCCAGTACTTC.

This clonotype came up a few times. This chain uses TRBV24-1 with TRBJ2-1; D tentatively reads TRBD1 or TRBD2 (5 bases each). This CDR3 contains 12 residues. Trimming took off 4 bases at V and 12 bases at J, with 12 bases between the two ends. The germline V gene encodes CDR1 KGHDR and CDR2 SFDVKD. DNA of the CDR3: TGTGCCACCAGTGACTTTGGGGGTCCGCAGTTCTTC. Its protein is CATSDFGGPQFF.

CDR3 sequence (DNA): TGTGCCAGCAGTTACGGACAGGGACTCTACAATGAGCAGTTCTTC. It is translated as CASSYGQGLYNEQFF. The rearrangement joins TRBV6-2 or TRBV6-3 to TRBJ2-1, with 8 bases fitting TRBD1. CDR3 length: 15 amino acids. The J segment lost 3 bases and the V segment lost 2 bases, leaving 3 bases of the junction unmatched. Germline CDR1 is MNHEY and CDR2 is SVGEGT.

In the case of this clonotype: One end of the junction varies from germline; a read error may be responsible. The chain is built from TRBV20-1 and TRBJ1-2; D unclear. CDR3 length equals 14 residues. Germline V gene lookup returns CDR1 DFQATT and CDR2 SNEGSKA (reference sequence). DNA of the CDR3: TGCAGTGCTGCCTCGGGGTGGAAGGACTATGGCCACACCTTC. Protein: CSAASGWKDYGHTF.

The CDR3 protein is CSPSRGLNTEAFF. Written as DNA, the CDR3 is TGCAGTCCCAGCCGGGGTTTGAACACTGAAGCTTTCTTT. The V call is TRBV20-1, the J call TRBJ1-1; D is ambiguous. Germline V gene data show CDR1 as DFQATT and CDR2 as SNEGSKA (reference sequence). V was pared by 8 bases and J by 0 bases, with 13 bases between. The CDR3 contains 13 residues.

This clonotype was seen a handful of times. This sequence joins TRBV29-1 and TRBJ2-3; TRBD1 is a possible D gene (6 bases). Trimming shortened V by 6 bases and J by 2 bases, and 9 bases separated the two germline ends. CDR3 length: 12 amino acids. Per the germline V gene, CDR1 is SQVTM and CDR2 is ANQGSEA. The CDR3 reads CSVWTATDTQYF. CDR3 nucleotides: TGCAGCGTGTGGACAGCCACAGATACGCAGTATTTT.

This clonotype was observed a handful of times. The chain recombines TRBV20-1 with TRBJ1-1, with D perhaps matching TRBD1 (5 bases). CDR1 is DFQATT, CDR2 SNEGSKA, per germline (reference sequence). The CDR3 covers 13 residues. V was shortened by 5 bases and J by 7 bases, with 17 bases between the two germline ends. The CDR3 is CSAFDSLDIEAFF. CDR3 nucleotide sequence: TGCAGTGCTTTTGACAGTCTAGACATTGAAGCTTTCTTT.

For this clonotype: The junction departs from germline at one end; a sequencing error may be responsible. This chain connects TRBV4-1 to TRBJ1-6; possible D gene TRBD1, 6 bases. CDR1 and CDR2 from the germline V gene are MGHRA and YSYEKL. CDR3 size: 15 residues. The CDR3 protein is CASSQEITGQSPLHF. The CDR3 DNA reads TGCGCCAGCAGTCAAGAAATAACAGGGCAATCACCCCTCCACTTT.

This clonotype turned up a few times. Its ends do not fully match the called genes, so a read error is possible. CDR3 sequence reads: CASSLAGQGCTF. The CDR3 coding sequence is TGTGCCAGCAGTTTAGCGGGACAGGGCTGCACCTTC. The V call is TRBV12-3 or TRBV12-4, the J call TRBJ1-2, with 9 bases lining up with TRBD1. CDR3 length equals 12 residues.

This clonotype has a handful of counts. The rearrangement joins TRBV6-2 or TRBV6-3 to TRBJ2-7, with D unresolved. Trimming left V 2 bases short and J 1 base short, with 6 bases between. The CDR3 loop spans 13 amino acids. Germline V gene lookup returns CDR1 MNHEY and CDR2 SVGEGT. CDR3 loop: CASSYLRSYEQYF. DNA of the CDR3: TGTGCCAGCAGTTACCTTAGATCCTACGAGCAGTACTTC.

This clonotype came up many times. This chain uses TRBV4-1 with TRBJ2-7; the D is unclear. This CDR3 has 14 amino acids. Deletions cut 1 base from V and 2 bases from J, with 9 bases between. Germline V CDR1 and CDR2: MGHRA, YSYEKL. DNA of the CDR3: TGCGCCAGCAGCCAAGGTTTAACGACCTACGAGCAGTACTTC. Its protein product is CASSQGLTTYEQYF.

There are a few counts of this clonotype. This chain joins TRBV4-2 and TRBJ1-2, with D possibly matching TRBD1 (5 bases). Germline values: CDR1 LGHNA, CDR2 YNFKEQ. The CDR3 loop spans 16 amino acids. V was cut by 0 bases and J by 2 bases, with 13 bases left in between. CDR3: CASSQDSWGWNYGYTF. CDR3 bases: TGTGCCAGCAGCCAAGATTCCTGGGGCTGGAACTATGGCTACACCTTC.

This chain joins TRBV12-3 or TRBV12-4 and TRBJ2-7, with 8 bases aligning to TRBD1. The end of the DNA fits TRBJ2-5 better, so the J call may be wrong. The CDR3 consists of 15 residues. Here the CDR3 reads CASSPPGQARETQYF. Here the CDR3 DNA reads TGTGCCAGCAGCCCCCCGGGACAGGCGAGAGAGACCCAGTACTTC.

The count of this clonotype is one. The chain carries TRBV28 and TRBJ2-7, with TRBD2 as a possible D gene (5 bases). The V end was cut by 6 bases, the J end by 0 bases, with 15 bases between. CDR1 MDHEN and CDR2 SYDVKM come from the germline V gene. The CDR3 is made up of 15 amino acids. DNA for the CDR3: TGTGCCAGCAGATCCACGACGGGGAGCTCCTACGAGCAGTACTTC. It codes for CASRSTTGSSYEQYF.

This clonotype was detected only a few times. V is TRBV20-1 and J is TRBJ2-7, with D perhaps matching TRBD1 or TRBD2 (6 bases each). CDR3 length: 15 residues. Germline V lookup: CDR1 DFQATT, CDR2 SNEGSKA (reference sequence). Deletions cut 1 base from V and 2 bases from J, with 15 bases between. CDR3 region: CSARGHGGSTYEQYF. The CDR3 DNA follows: TGCAGTGCTAGAGGCCACGGGGGCAGCACCTACGAGCAGTACTTC.

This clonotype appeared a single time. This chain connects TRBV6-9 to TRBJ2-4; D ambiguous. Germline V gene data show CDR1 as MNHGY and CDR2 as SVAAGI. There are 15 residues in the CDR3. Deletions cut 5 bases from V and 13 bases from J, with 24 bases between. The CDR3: CASSLPPRSYNEQYF. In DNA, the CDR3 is TGTGCCAGCAGTCTGCCCCCGCGTTCCTACAATGAGCAGTACTTC.